These T cell receptor beta chains were read from a single sample in a study of Tregs in tolerant kidney transplant recipients. The method was immunoSEQ multiplex PCR; TCRdb's version includes in-frame clones alone and lacks a portion of them. The repertoire holds around 98,000 clones, with more than 85% as singletons. The specimen was CD4+ T cells from blood, collected before the transplant. These receptor sequences come from a human donor who received a combined kidney and bone marrow transplant. The CDR3 runs from the conserved cysteine through the conserved F or W. D genes are given only for firm matches. Where a row states a size, it is once, few, many or the class of an expanded clone; other rows omit it.

J | V | D | size | DNA | CDR3
TRBJ2-2 | TRBV5-1 | . | . | TGCGCCAGCAGCGGGGCCAGTACTCCTACCGGGGAGCTGTTTTTT | CASSGASTPTGELFF
TRBJ2-2 | TRBV11-3 | . | . | TGTGCCAGCAGCTTTCTAGTAGCGAACACCGGGGAGCTGTTTTTT | CASSFLVANTGELFF
TRBJ1-5 | TRBV28 | . | . | TGTGCCAGCAGTTTACTGGGGCCTGAAAATCAGCCCCAGCATTTT | CASSLLGPENQPQHF
TRBJ2-7 | TRBV6-6 | TRBD2 | . | TGTGCCAGCAGCCAAGCGGGATACTACGAGCAGTACTTC | CASSQAGYYEQYF
TRBJ1-4 | TRBV7-2 | . | . | TGTGCCAGCAGCACAGCGGGGGTACAAAAACTGTTTTTT | CASSTAGVQKLFF
TRBJ2-3 | TRBV6-1 | . | . | TGTGCCACCTCGCGAGCGGGCACAGATACGCAGTATTTT | CATSRAGTDTQYF
TRBJ1-6 | TRBV28 | TRBD1 | . | TGTGCCAGCAGTCACAGGGGTCAAACGAATTCACCCCTCCACTTT | CASSHRGQTNSPLHF
TRBJ1-2 | TRBV6-6 | TRBD1 | . | TGTGCCAGCAGCCCACAGGGGGCGGGCAACTATGGCTACACCTTC | CASSPQGAGNYGYTF
TRBJ1-5 | TRBV19 | TRBD1 | . | TGTGCCAGTAGTATTGCGGACAGGGTGGGACAGCCCCAGCATTTT | CASSIADRVGQPQHF
TRBJ2-3 | TRBV7-8 | . | . | TGTGCCAGCAATGCCCTGACTAGCACAGATACGCAGTATTTT | CASNALTSTDTQYF
TRBJ1-4 | TRBV4-2 | . | once | TGTGCCAGCAGCCGACCCGGGCAGGGTGAAAAACTGTTTTTT | CASSRPGQGEKLFF
TRBJ2-1 | TRBV11-2 | . | . | TGTGCCAGCAGCTTAAGAGGATATGGTAGCTCCTACAATGAGCAGTTCTTC | CASSLRGYGSSYNEQFF
TRBJ1-2 | TRBV30 | TRBD1 | . | TGTGCCTGGGGCCGGGACAGGGACTATGGCTACACCTTC | CAWGRDRDYGYTF
TRBJ2-1 | TRBV7-2 | . | . | TGTGCCAGCAGCTTTTCGCGGGGTGAGAGGAATGAGCAGTTCTTC | CASSFSRGERNEQFF
TRBJ1-3 | TRBV19 | . | . | TGTGCCACCAGTCGATCTGCTTGGGGAAACACCATATATTTT | CATSRSAWGNTIYF
TRBJ2-7 | TRBV6-1 | TRBD1 | . | TGTGCCAGCAGTGAAAGGACAGGGGGCGCAGGAGTCGTCTACGAGCAGTACTTC | CASSERTGGAGVVYEQYF
TRBJ1-4 | TRBV6-5 | . | . | TGTGCCAGCAGTTACTCGCCTCGGGGAACGGGTGAAAAACTGTTTTTT | CASSYSPRGTGEKLFF
TRBJ2-7 | TRBV27 | TRBD1 | . | TGTGCCAGCGGCAGACAGGGTTCCTACGAGCAGTACTTC | CASGRQGSYEQYF
TRBJ2-5 | TRBV27 | TRBD2 | . | TGTGCCAGCAGTGAAACTAGCGGGCAAGAGACCCAGTACTTC | CASSETSGQETQYF
TRBJ2-3 | TRBV6-6 | . | . | TGTGCCAGCAGCCCCGACTCGGTCAGATTTACGCAGTATTTT | CASSPDSVRFTQYF
TRBJ1-1 | TRBV30 | . | . | TGTGCCTGGAGTGTATTCTTAAGCCGGGCTGAAGCTTTCTTT | CAWSVFLSRAEAFF
TRBJ1-1 | TRBV9 | TRBD1 | . | TGTGCCAGCAGCCGACAGGGGGCTGGAACTGAAGCTTTCTTT | CASSRQGAGTEAFF
TRBJ2-1 | TRBV7-3 | . | . | TGTGCCAGCAGTCCACAAGGGGTGATCGATGAGCAGTTCTTC | CASSPQGVIDEQFF
TRBJ2-7 | TRBV19 | . | . | TGTGCCAGTAGTTCCCACTCCTACGAGCAGTACTTC | CASSSHSYEQYF
TRBJ1-2 | TRBV13 | . | . | TGTGCCAGCAGCTTGGGGGGGGTGACTAACTATGGCTACACCTTC | CASSLGGVTNYGYTF
TRBJ1-5 | TRBV21-1 | . | . | TGTGCCAGCTCCGTCCGACAAGGGGGCCTTAATCAGCCCCAGCATTTT | CASSVRQGGLNQPQHF
TRBJ2-2 | TRBV30 | . | . | TGTGCCTGGAGTCGCAGGGCCACCGGGGAGCTGTTTTTT | CAWSRRATGELFF
TRBJ1-3 | TRBV5-1 | TRBD1 | few | TGCGCCAGCAGCCCCGGGACAGAAACAAACACCATATATTTT | CASSPGTETNTIYF
TRBJ2-2 | TRBV9 | TRBD2 | . | TGTGCCAGCAGCGTGGGACTAGCGGGATCCACCGGGGAGCTGTTTTTT | CASSVGLAGSTGELFF
TRBJ2-1 | TRBV9 | . | few | TGTGCCAGCAGCGTAGGGGCCAATAACAATGAGCAGTTCTTC | CASSVGANNNEQFF
TRBJ1-6 | TRBV5-6 | . | . | TGTGCCAGCAGCTATAGACAGGATTCACCCCTCCACTTT | CASSYRQDSPLHF
TRBJ2-5 | TRBV19 | . | once | TGTGCCAGTAGTACAGTTTCAGGGGAGACGGAGACCCAGTACTTC | CASSTVSGETETQYF